Following are 32 T cell receptor beta chains from one sample sequenced in a study of T cell repertoires in cytomegalovirus infection. TCRdb re-called the reads with MiXCR, one entry per CDR3 protein. The table has some 600,000 distinct CDR3 sequences, around 24% seen once. Sequencing was done on a sample of CD8+ T cells from PBMCs. The receptor set was obtained from a human donor in good health (CMV status not recorded). Some clones in this sample may be carry-over from other donors' samples.

This clonotype was found a few times. The chain employs TRBV10-3 and TRBJ2-2; D ambiguous. The length of the CDR3 is 15 residues. The V gene lost 2 bases and the J gene lost 6 bases, with 13 bases spanning the gap. Germline CDR1 is ENHRY and CDR2 is SYGVKD. CDR3 in DNA: TGTGCCATCAGTGAGCTTTGGCGTGCGGCCGGGGAGCTGTTTTTT. It is translated as CAISELWRAAGELFF.

This sequence joins TRBV20-1 and TRBJ2-7; D perhaps matches TRBD1 (5 bases). Germline V gene sequence: CDR1 DFQATT, CDR2 SNEGSKA (reference sequence). Between the trimmed V and J ends, which lost 0 bases and 0 bases, there was a span of 15 bases. The CDR3 runs to 16 residues. DNA of the CDR3: TGCAGTGCTAGAGATCATATATCAGGGATCTCCTACGAGCAGTACGTC. Amino acid sequence: CSARDHISGISYEQYV.

This chain links TRBV27 with TRBJ1-1, with 8 bases lining up with TRBD1. Trimming took 6 bases from V and 8 from J; bases not matched to a gene: 11. Looked up from germline, CDR1 is MNHEY and CDR2 is SMNVEV (reference sequence). There are 14 residues in the CDR3. CDR3 sequence: CASRLTRGRAEAFF. The CDR3 coding sequence is TGTGCCAGCAGGTTAACCAGGGGGCGAGCGGAAGCTTTCTTT.

The CDR3 DNA sequence: TGTGCCAGCAGTTTCACACCTCCGGACAGGGGCGACGGCTACACCTTC. This codes for CASSFTPPDRGDGYTF. This rearrangement joins TRBV6-2 or TRBV6-3 to TRBJ1-2; 9 bases fit TRBD1. The CDR3 extends over 16 amino acids. CDR1 is MNHEY and CDR2 is SVGEGT in the germline V gene. Trimming at V came to 4 bases and at J to 8 bases, leaving 14 bases not matched to a gene.

This clonotype appeared a few times. The chain combines TRBV27 with TRBJ2-1, with TRBD1 matching 10 bases. CDR1 and CDR2 from the germline V gene are MNHEY and SMNVEV (reference sequence). V gave up 2 bases and J gave up 8 bases; unmatched junction bases: 9. The CDR3 is made up of 16 amino acids. DNA for the CDR3: TGTGCCAGCAGTTTACCCGGGACAGGGGAACACTATGAGCAGTTCTTC. It is translated as CASSLPGTGEHYEQFF.

This clonotype showed up just a few times. The rearrangement joins TRBV19 to TRBJ1-5; D is ambiguous. V lost 10 bases, J lost 5 bases, and 21 bases lay in between. CDR1 LNHDA and CDR2 SQIVND come from the germline V gene (reference sequence). The CDR3 contains 15 residues. The CDR3 nucleotides read TGTGCCACCTCAAGGGATGGTCCTCTCTATCAGCCCCAGCATTTT. Protein product: CATSRDGPLYQPQHF. Using reference TRBV19 and TRBJ1-5 for the parts outside the CDR3, the full variable domain is DGGITQSPKYLFRKEGQNVTLSCEQNLNHDAMYWYRQDPGQGLRLIYYSQIVNDFQKGDIAEGYSVSREKKESFPLTVTSAQKNPTAFYLCATSRDGPLYQPQHFGDGTRLSIL.

The table lists this clonotype with a few counts. The CDR3 region is CASGFDLEFEETQYF. CDR3 in DNA: TGTGCTAGTGGTTTCGACCTAGAGTTCGAAGAGACCCAGTACTTC. The chain couples TRBV12-5 to TRBJ2-5, with D hard to call. Trimming shortened V by 3 bases and J by 3 bases, and 14 bases separated the two germline ends. Germline V gene data show CDR1 as LGHNT and CDR2 as FRNRAP. CDR3 length: 15 amino acids.

Turning to this clonotype: The DNA is omitted, as the CDR3 cannot be located on it reliably, and the CDR3 follows TCRdb's listing. The J gene is TRBJ2-7, the V gene TRBV27; TRBD1 is the table's D call and was not checked against the DNA. The CDR3 has 14 amino acids, counting both end residues. Germline assignment: CDR1 MNHEY and CDR2 SMNVEV (reference sequence). CDR3 protein: CANSFLAGSYEQYV.

This clonotype was picked up a small number of times. J is TRBJ2-5 and V is TRBV5-1, with TRBD1 identical over 10 bases. The ends lost 2 bases at V and 4 bases at J; junction bases unmatched: 8. The CDR3 spans 16 residues. CDR1 and CDR2 (germline): SGHRS, YFSETQ. In nucleotides, the CDR3 is TGCGCCAGCAGCTTCCCCGGACAGGGGGGACCAGAGACCCAGTACTTC. It is translated as CASSFPGQGGPETQYF.

V is TRBV28 and J is TRBJ1-1; weak D call: TRBD1 (6 bases). CDR1 is MDHEN, CDR2 SYDVKM, per germline. The CDR3 has 13 amino acids. Trimming took 9 bases from V and 5 from J, leaving 16 bases between them. In DNA form, the CDR3 reads TGTGCCAGTTATGAGGACAGAAGGACTGAAGCTTTCTTT. Translated, it gives CASYEDRRTEAFF. The full variable domain, with the rest looked up from reference TRBV28 and TRBJ1-1, is DVKVTQSSRYLVKRTGEKVFLECVQDMDHENMFWYRQDPGLGLRLIYFSYDVKMKEKGDIPEGYSVSREKKERFSLILESASTNQTSMYLCASYEDRRTEAFFGQGTRLTVV.

The genes are TRBV4-1 and TRBJ2-5, with 8 bases that match TRBD2. The CDR3 is 15 amino acids. V lost 4 bases and J lost 4; bases outside the gene matches: 8. CDR1 and CDR2 from the germline V gene are MGHRA and YSYEKL. CDR3 loop: CASSPRGAFGETQYF. CDR3 bases: TGCGCCAGCAGCCCGCGGGGGGCCTTCGGAGAGACCCAGTACTTC.

Concerning this clonotype: This may be a read error: a much more frequent sequence differs by one nucleotide. This chain connects TRBV6-5 to TRBJ2-3; D perhaps matches TRBD1 (6 bases). This CDR3 contains 16 residues. V shed 1 base and J shed 3 bases, with 14 bases lying between them. Per the germline V gene, CDR1 is MNHEY and CDR2 is SVGAGI. This CDR3 is CASSYFEPGETDTQYF. CDR3 DNA sequence: TGTGCCAGCAGTTACTTTGAGCCAGGGGAGACAGATACGCAGTATTTT.

This clonotype was counted only a few times. The rearrangement links TRBV2 to TRBJ2-3; no definite D call. This CDR3 has 15 residues. V lost 7 bases, J lost 1 base, and 15 bases lay in between. Germline values: CDR1 SNHLY, CDR2 FYNNEI. CDR3 loop: CASMTTEAGTDTQYF. The CDR3 DNA sequence: TGTGCCAGCATGACAACCGAGGCGGGCACAGATACGCAGTATTTT.

In DNA, the CDR3 is TGTGCCAGCAGTTTATACAGGACAACTAATGAAAAACTGTTTTTT. Encoded protein: CASSLYRTTNEKLFF. The J gene is TRBJ1-4, the V gene TRBV28, with D perhaps TRBD1 (5 bases). The germline V and J ends were trimmed by 1 base and 0 bases, with 6 bases remaining between them. This CDR3 is 15 amino acids long. Germline CDR1 reads MDHEN; CDR2 reads SYDVKM.

This clonotype was observed many times. This rearrangement joins TRBV7-8 to TRBJ2-1, with D uncertain. The length of the CDR3 is 12 residues. V was cut by 3 bases and J by 7 bases, with 7 bases left in between. Per the germline V gene, CDR1 is SGHVS and CDR2 is FQNEAQ. The DNA for the CDR3 is TGTGCCAGCAGCTTTGTTGCAAATGAGCAGTTCTTC. It is translated as CASSFVANEQFF. The complete variable domain, with remaining parts taken from reference TRBV7-8 and TRBJ2-1, reads GAGVSQSPRYKVAKRGQDVALRCDPISGHVSLFWYQQALGQGPEFLTYFQNEAQLDKSGLPSDRFFAERPEGSVSTLKIQRTQQEDSAVYLCASSFVANEQFFGPGTRLTVL.

In its sample, this clonotype was seen a few times. The chain carries TRBV20-1 and TRBJ1-1; D not resolved. The V gene lost 2 bases and the J gene lost 2 bases, with 18 bases spanning the gap. The germline V gene encodes CDR1 DFQATT and CDR2 SNEGSKA (reference sequence). CDR3 size: 16 residues. This CDR3 is CSARPAGKLLNTEAFF. CDR3 nucleotides: TGCAGTGCTAGACCGGCAGGAAAGCTACTAAACACTGAAGCTTTCTTT.

The V gene is TRBV6-2 or TRBV6-3, the J gene TRBJ2-1; 15 bases are a match to TRBD2. V was pared by 2 bases and J by 2 bases, with 1 base of the junction left unmatched. Germline-derived CDR1 and CDR2 are MNHEY and SVGEGT. There are 17 residues in the CDR3. The CDR3 protein is CASSYGLAGGPYNEQFF. In DNA form, the CDR3 reads TGTGCCAGCAGTTACGGACTAGCGGGGGGGCCCTACAATGAGCAGTTCTTC.

The table lists this clonotype with many counts. The chain has TRBV7-9 and TRBJ2-5; D not certain. Germline assignment: CDR1 SEHNR and CDR2 FQNEAQ (reference sequence). V was pared by 2 bases and J by 9 bases, with 22 bases between. The CDR3 runs 16 residues. Written as DNA, the CDR3 is TGTGCCAGCAGCTTAAGTCCCCGACTCGCGGATGGGTCCCAGTACTTC. It codes for CASSLSPRLADGSQYF.

This clonotype was detected only a few times. A much larger clone differs by one base, so this may be a read error. The chain has TRBV10-2 and TRBJ1-1; D uncertain. The germline gives CDR1 WSHSY, CDR2 SAAADI. The CDR3 has 14 amino acids. CDR3 in amino acids: CTSSESEGVTEAFF. As DNA, the CDR3 is TGCACCAGCAGTGAATCGGAGGGCGTCACTGAAGCTTTCTTT.

This clonotype was recorded a few times. The rearrangement joins TRBV6-1 to TRBJ2-5; D not certain. Germline V gives CDR1 MNHNS, CDR2 SASEGT. V lost 4 bases, J lost 3 bases, and 9 bases lay in between. This CDR3 region has 13 residues. The CDR3 DNA sequence: TGTGCCAGCAGTGCATACTTGAAAGAGACCCAGTACTTC. It yields the protein CASSAYLKETQYF.

In this sample, this clonotype turned up a few times. The chain is built from TRBV7-9 and TRBJ2-5; a possible D gene is TRBD2 (8 bases). The germline V gene encodes CDR1 SEHNR and CDR2 FQNEAQ (reference sequence). This CDR3 region has 15 residues. Deletions cut 4 bases from V and 4 bases from J, with 16 bases between. CDR3 protein: CASSSRGTSGETQYF. Here the CDR3 DNA reads TGTGCCAGCAGCTCCAGGGGGACTAGTGGAGAGACCCAGTACTTC.

This clonotype was seen more than once but under ten times. The chain uses TRBV24-1 and TRBJ2-2, with 13 positions matching TRBD2. The CDR3 loop spans 16 amino acids. Germline-derived CDR1 and CDR2 are KGHDR and SFDVKD. V lost 7 bases, J lost 0 bases, and 1 base stayed unmatched. The CDR3 nucleotides read TGTGCCACCAGCGGGACTAGCGGGACGAACACCGGGGAGCTGTTTTTT. It encodes CATSGTSGTNTGELFF.

The CDR3 coding sequence is TGTGCCATCAGGAGGGACAGGGGGCCCTACGAGCAGTACTTC. Residues: CAIRRDRGPYEQYF. V is TRBV10-3 and J is TRBJ2-7, with 12 positions matching TRBD1. V gave up 6 bases and J gave up 2 bases; unmatched junction bases: 2. The germline CDR1 and CDR2 sequences are ENHRY and SYGVKD. The CDR3 is 14 amino acids.

This clonotype has more than one count but fewer than ten. The chain uses TRBV5-1 and TRBJ2-1; 9 nucleotides line up with TRBD2. CDR3 length equals 15 residues. Germline values: CDR1 SGHRS, CDR2 YFSETQ. The V and J ends lost 0 bases and 8 bases, in that order; junction bases with no gene match: 6. CDR3 nucleotide sequence: TGCGCCAGCAGCTTGGAGAGCGGGGGGTTTGATGAGCAGTTCTTC. It encodes CASSLESGGFDEQFF.

This clonotype was observed at least ten times. This chain uses TRBV28 with TRBJ2-4, with D possibly being TRBD1 (6 bases). V shed 3 bases and J shed 0 bases, with 18 bases lying between them. CDR1 and CDR2 (germline): MDHEN, SYDVKM. The CDR3 runs to 18 residues. The CDR3 sequence is CASSFFQTGDLAKNIQYF. The CDR3 nucleotides read TGTGCCAGCAGTTTTTTTCAGACAGGAGACCTAGCCAAAAACATTCAGTACTTC.

This clonotype was observed many times. The chain is built from TRBV6-1 and TRBJ2-2; 8 bases are a match to TRBD2. The germline V gene has CDR1 MNHNS and CDR2 SASEGT. V gave up 5 bases and J gave up 9 bases; unmatched junction bases: 5. CDR3 length: 13 residues. The chain's CDR3 is CASSSGLAWELFF. In nucleotides, the CDR3 is TGTGCCAGCAGTTCTGGACTAGCCTGGGAGCTGTTTTTT.

Remarks on this clonotype: This may come from a read error, since a much larger clone is one base off. The chain employs TRBV7-6 and TRBJ2-1, with 10 bases identical to TRBD2. Looked up from germline, CDR1 is SGHVS and CDR2 is FNYEAQ. This CDR3 comprises 15 residues. As DNA, the CDR3 is TGTGCCAACAGCTTAGGAACTAGCGGGGTTAATGAGCAGTTCTTC. This translates into CANSLGTSGVNEQFF.

This clonotype has at least ten counts. V usage is TRBV7-2 and J usage is TRBJ2-1, with 9 bases aligning to TRBD2. In germline, CDR1 is SGHTA, CDR2 FQGNSA. CDR3 size: 18 residues. The junction had 10 bases not matched to a gene; V was cut back by 0 bases and J by 4 bases. The CDR3 region has the DNA TGTGCCAGCAGCTTAGCGCAGTCTAGCGGGAACCGGTACAATGAGCAGTTCTTC. It encodes CASSLAQSSGNRYNEQFF.

This clonotype was detected many times. CDR3 amino acids: CASSSGTSFSGELFF. The CDR3 bases are TGTGCCAGCAGCTCCGGGACTAGCTTCTCCGGGGAGCTGTTTTTT. V usage is TRBV7-8 and J usage is TRBJ2-2, with 9 bases matching TRBD2. V was clipped by 4 bases and J by 6 bases; unmatched bases: 6. The CDR3 loop spans 15 amino acids. Germline V gene lookup returns CDR1 SGHVS and CDR2 FQNEAQ.

This chain links TRBV10-3 with TRBJ2-1; D not resolved. V shed 3 bases and J shed 1 base, with 4 bases lying between them. CDR3 length: 13 amino acids. Germline-derived CDR1 and CDR2 are ENHRY and SYGVKD. CDR3 DNA: TGTGCCATCAGTGAAACGTCCTACAATGAGCAGTTCTTC. It is translated as CAISETSYNEQFF.

The rearrangement links TRBV19 to TRBJ2-7; 8 bases align to TRBD2. This CDR3 contains 14 residues. The V gene's germline CDR1 is LNHDA and CDR2 SQIVND (reference sequence). Trimming cost V 5 bases and J 10 bases; bases outside gene matches: 13. CDR3 coding DNA: TGTGCCAGTAGTCCCGGACTAGCCAGCCTAATCCAGTACGTC. This gives the protein CASSPGLASLIQYV.

V and J are TRBV7-9 and TRBJ2-7; 7 bases fit TRBD1. The CDR3 is made up of 15 amino acids. The V gene's germline CDR1 is SEHNR and CDR2 FQNEAQ (reference sequence). V lost 5 bases, J lost 3 bases, and 10 bases stayed unmatched. CDR3 nucleotide sequence: TGTGCCAGCAGCGGATACCGGGACAGCCACTACGAGCAGTACGTC. Protein sequence: CASSGYRDSHYEQYV.